Below, one TCR beta chain is given with its context. Its antigen is still unknown. Base qualities are not provided; no much larger clone lies one nucleotide away. This entry comes from a study of blood T cell repertoires in COVID-19 (dated by TCRdb to about 2020). Notes on the research overall: Collaborator samples came from the United States, Italy and Spain and covered acute and convalescent phases of COVID-19. A de-identified subject ID, COVID-19 status, age in years and sex were almost always included in the sample metadata. The material from the prospective study consisted of cDNA or gDNA derived from T cells, B-cell-depleted T cells, or PBMCs. HLA class I and class II types, where available, came from metadata supplied by the sample provider rather than from assay-based typing. The samples were drawn from two sources: the first 160 participants of the ongoing ImmuneRACE study, and fewer than 1,500 subjects contributed by 6 global collaborators. The repertoires were released in a freely available public database intended as a resource for research on the immune response to SARS-CoV-2. Deeply sampled blood TCRbeta repertoires from subjects exposed to, actively infected with, or recovered from COVID-19 were included in the dataset. Here is what the overall study found, with its caveats: Clinical and demographic metadata were provided uncurated, with the amount varying by source and participant.

The CDR3 covers 11 residues, taking in both the cysteine and the phenylalanine. Just the 33-base CDR3 DNA is kept, in frame starting at base 1. Looking up the germline V gene yields CDR1 MNHEY and CDR2 SVGAGI. Trimming takes 4 bases from V and 8 bases from J, and the germline ends sit 8 bases apart. TCRbeta CDR3 regions were amplified from genomic DNA by means of the immunoSEQ Assay, a bias-controlled multiplex PCR. As for the authors' bioinformatics: The number of nucleated cells in each sample was estimated from the amplification of reference gene primers within the assay. Sequence reads were collapsed and filtered to measure the absolute abundance of every unique TCRbeta CDR3 rearrangement. For each sample, productive Simpson clonality was calculated as the square root of Simpson's diversity index across productive rearrangements. TCRdb holds this immuneACCESS table with in-frame rearrangements only. Some clones are missing; in checked studies, unresolved V genes explain under half, and the rest has no known cause. V and J calls and clone size are copied from that table; D and trimming were computed from the DNA. Present in this sample are 40,000 or so clones, approximately 88% of which were seen just once. Jointly, the top ten make up about 4% of the sample.

Each collaborating institution followed its own protocols to collect whole blood in K2EDTA tubes. For TCRbeta analysis, collaborator samples were shipped as frozen whole blood, as isolated PBMCs, or as DNA extracted from either sample type. What was sequenced was peripheral blood. The chain links TRBV6-5 with TRBJ1-2; the D gene is not confidently resolved. The TCR originated in a human donor in a cohort sampled during active COVID-19. CDR3 loop: CASSSVRGYTF. The DNA sequence follows: TGTGCCAGCAGTTCGGTACGGGGCTACACCTTC.